This T cell receptor beta chain was sequenced for a study of T cells in Graves' hyperthyroidism and ophthalmopathy. Using RNA transcripts as the source, TCR beta CDR3 regions were amplified. A set of HTBI primers served as the primers for a first-round RT-PCR of the TCR CDR3. TCRdb ran MiXCR on the multiplex PCR reads and lists one entry per CDR3 protein. The sample lists hundreds of thousands of distinct CDR3 sequences, about 24% occurring once. It was uncontrolled infection, other autoimmune disease, pregnancy or lactation that excluded patients. V was shortened by 1 base and J by 9 bases, with 15 bases between the two germline ends. The CDR3 is made up of 14 amino acids. The germline V gene encodes CDR1 SGHTA and CDR2 FQGNSA. Regarding the study as a whole: Blood samples included most of the expanded thyroid clonotypes exceeding 0.001.

Worth noting for this clonotype: The antigen remains undetermined.

This chain connects TRBV7-2 to TRBJ2-5; D unclear. This sequence was found in a woman aged 25 to 39 with Graves' ophthalmopathy. Sequenced sample: blood. The CDR3 DNA is TGTGCCAGCAGCTTAGGGCCCGACCAGTTGCCCCAGTACTTC. This sequence encodes CASSLGPDQLPQYF.